Below, one T cell receptor (beta chain) is given with its context. The antigen it recognizes is unknown. No much larger clone exists at a distance of one base, and base qualities are not known. Participants in the prospective study were aged roughly 18 to 90 years, lived in more than 20 United States geographic areas, and enrolled through a virtual design. To assign participants to cohorts, the prospective study relied on clinical history that participants themselves reported in a screening survey and a study questionnaire. ImmuneRACE Cohort 3 recovered participants were defined by two consecutive negative NP/OP PCR tests, healthcare professional clearance, or symptom resolution. In the prospective study, mobile phlebotomists collected whole blood, serum and a nasopharyngeal or oropharyngeal swab from each participant. Additional blood draws and questionnaires over an approximately 2-month period could optionally be provided by prospective study participants. Before DNA extraction, blood samples from the prospective study were shipped at room temperature or frozen.

The CDR3 spans 18 residues, from the cysteine through the phenylalanine. Of the read, only the CDR3 DNA is kept; its 54 bases are in frame from base 1. Based on the germline V gene (reference sequence), the CDR1 and CDR2 sequences are MNHEY and SMNVEV. V and J lose 5 bases and 0 bases, and a span of 17 bases separates them. The immunoSEQ Assay, a bias-controlled multiplex PCR, was used to amplify TCRbeta CDR3 regions from genomic DNA. The study's own analysis went as follows. The number of nucleated cells in each sample was estimated from the amplification of reference gene primers within the assay. To quantify the absolute abundance of each unique TCRbeta CDR3 rearrangement, sequence reads were collapsed and filtered. For each sample, productive Simpson clonality was calculated by taking the square root of Simpson's diversity index across productive rearrangements. TCRdb took this table from immuneACCESS and kept in-frame rearrangements with V and J called. Such tables lack part of the clones; where checked against another copy, unresolved V genes explain under half of the gap, and the rest is unexplained. The V and J calls and clone size come from that table; D and trimming were worked out from the DNA. Within this sample are roughly 380,000 clones, with about 87% of them counted one time only. In total, the top ten clones hold approximately 1.2% of the sample.

This specimen comes from a study of blood T cell repertoires in COVID-19 (TCRdb year 2020). For the study in its entirety: The collaborator samples originated in the United States, Italy and Spain and spanned the acute and convalescent phases of COVID-19. The prospective study material was composed of cDNA or gDNA derived from T cells, B-cell-depleted T cells, or PBMCs. Deeply sampled blood TCRbeta repertoires from subjects exposed to, actively infected with, or recovered from COVID-19 were included in the dataset. The repertoires were released in a freely available public database intended as a resource for research on the immune response to SARS-CoV-2. The samples were drawn from the first 160 participants of the ongoing ImmuneRACE study and from more than 1,000 subjects provided by 6 global collaborators. A de-identified subject ID, COVID-19 status, age in years and sex were almost always included in the sample metadata. Where HLA class I and class II types were available, the types were taken from metadata supplied by the sample provider, not from assay-based typing. The paper's findings and limits, for the study overall: How much clinical and demographic metadata was included differed by source and by participant, and the metadata was provided uncurated.

The specimen sequenced was PBMCs or T cells enriched from blood (not recorded which). In this chain, TRBV27 is recombined with TRBJ1-6, with TRBD1 as a weak D call on 5 bases. The receptor was isolated from a man between 25 and 39 years old who had recovered from COVID-19. The DNA sequence is given as TGTGCCAGCAGTACCCCGGGGGGGTCTAGCTCCTATAATTCACCCCTCCACTTT. Translated, this gives CASSTPGGSSSYNSPLHF.